This entry is about one TCR beta chain. At one of its ends the junction is not consistent with the germline gene, which may arise from a read error. Original analysis: Cell counts per sample came from amplifying reference gene primers. Profiling relied on immunoSEQ multiplex PCR, and the TCRdb table lists in-frame clones only, not all of them. V, J and clone size derive from that table, while D and trimming were established from the DNA sequence. The data show 70,000 or so clones, around 88% seen once. This sample was taken from a study of blood T cell repertoires in COVID-19. Overall study: The United States, Italy and Spain provided the acute and convalescent COVID-19 samples. In each case, the material was cDNA or gDNA derived from T cells, B-cell-depleted T cells, or PBMCs.

The CDR3 covers 14 residues. Per germline, CDR1 SGDLS and CDR2 YYNGEE. The sample consisted of peripheral blood. The rearrangement uses TRBV9 and TRBJ2-3; D gene unclear. The receptor's source is a man in his fifties or sixties with acute or convalescent COVID-19. This chain's CDR3 is CASSVEAGTNTQYF. CDR3 nucleotide sequence: TGTGCCAGCAGCGTAGAGGCAGGCACAAATACGCAGTATTTT.